A single sample gave rise to the 32 T cell receptor beta chains below, sequenced in a study of beta chain features in type 1 diabetes. Expressed TCRB transcripts were sequenced after all isolated RNA was converted to cDNA. The data were produced by immunoSEQ multiplex PCR, yet TCRdb's version contains in-frame clones alone and is incomplete. The sample lists hundreds of thousands of clones, approximately 15% seen once, with over 5% in the top ten. The sequenced sample consisted of central memory CD4+ T cells from blood. These receptors were obtained from a man aged 25 to 40 in good health.

The chain is built from TRBV7-6 and TRBJ1-2; TRBD1 aligns across 7 bases. The CDR3 consists of 14 residues. CDR1 and CDR2 (germline): SGHVS, FNYEAQ. Trimming at V came to 5 bases and at J to 3 bases, leaving 6 bases not matched to a gene. CDR3 sequence (DNA): TGTGCCAGCAGCGGACGACAGGGCGACTATGGCTACACCTTC. It yields the protein CASSGRQGDYGYTF.

This chain connects TRBV2 to TRBJ1-5, with D perhaps TRBD1 (5 bases). Deletions cut 6 bases from V and 2 bases from J, with 14 bases between. The CDR3 is 15 amino acids. The V gene's germline CDR1 is SNHLY and CDR2 FYNNEI. The chain's CDR3 is CASSAGTLGNQPQHF. The CDR3, as DNA: TGTGCCAGCAGCGCCGGGACCTTGGGCAATCAGCCCCAGCATTTT.

This sequence joins TRBV10-3 and TRBJ1-5; TRBD1 is a possible D gene (5 bases). Germline lookup yields CDR1 ENHRY and CDR2 SYGVKD. The V end lost 8 bases, the J end lost 10 bases, and 18 bases lay between the germline ends. There are 13 residues in the CDR3. The CDR3 spells CAIAEVREEPQHF. Written as DNA, the CDR3 is TGTGCCATCGCGGAAGTCAGGGAGGAACCCCAGCATTTT.

This clone was seen a few times. The chain is built from TRBV19 and TRBJ1-2; 7 bases fit TRBD1. V shed 4 bases, J shed 4 bases, and the junction held 9 bases outside the gene matches. The germline V gene encodes CDR1 LNHDA and CDR2 SQIVND (reference sequence). The CDR3 consists of 15 residues. The CDR3 region has the DNA TGTGCCAGTAGTACCAAACGACAGGGAGGCTATGGCTACACCTTC. Encoded protein: CASSTKRQGGYGYTF.

This clone turned up a few times. V usage is TRBV18 and J usage is TRBJ1-1; D gene unclear. This CDR3 is 12 amino acids long. Germline V gives CDR1 KGHSH, CDR2 LQKENI. Trimming pared 5 bases from V and 4 bases from J, leaving 8 bases between. For the CDR3, the DNA is TGTGCCAGCTCAGGCAGCAGCACTGAAGCTTTCTTT. Amino acids: CASSGSSTEAFF.

This clone was seen a handful of times. The V and J genes are TRBV7-2 and TRBJ2-3; the D gene is possibly TRBD1 (6 bases). Trimming removed 1 base from V and 5 bases from J, with 16 bases in between. The germline V gene has CDR1 SGHTA and CDR2 FQGNSA. The CDR3 runs 16 residues. The CDR3 DNA is TGTGCCAGCAGCTTAGGCGCTGTTTGGGGGCAAGATACGCAGTATTTT. This gives the protein CASSLGAVWGQDTQYF. The full variable domain, its missing parts supplied by reference TRBV7-2 and TRBJ2-3, is GAGVSQSPSNKVTEKGKDVELRCDPISGHTALYWYRQSLGQGLEFLIYFQGNSAPDKSGLPSDRFSAERTGGSVSTLTIQRTQQEDSAVYLCASSLGAVWGQDTQYFGPGTRLTVL.

This clone showed up just a few times. The V gene is TRBV7-9, the J gene TRBJ2-2, with TRBD2 matching 10 bases. CDR1 SEHNR and CDR2 FQNEAQ come from the germline V gene (reference sequence). This CDR3 spans 16 amino acids. J gave up 4 bases and V 5 bases, and 7 bases lay outside the gene matches. This chain's CDR3 is CASSGRSGGRTGELFF. Here the CDR3 DNA reads TGTGCCAGCAGCGGGCGTAGCGGGGGGCGCACCGGGGAGCTGTTTTTT.

The chain employs TRBV19 and TRBJ1-2; 8 bases map to TRBD1. Germline V lookup: CDR1 LNHDA, CDR2 SQIVND (reference sequence). V was pared by 7 bases and J by 3 bases, with 10 bases of the junction left unmatched. The CDR3 contains 15 residues. CDR3 sequence reads: CASTPGDRSYYGYTF. The CDR3 DNA sequence: TGTGCCAGTACCCCCGGGGACAGGAGTTACTATGGCTACACCTTC.

This clone showed up just a few times. The V gene is TRBV7-9, the J gene TRBJ1-1; 7 bases fit TRBD1. CDR3 length equals 15 residues. The V gene's germline CDR1 is SEHNR and CDR2 FQNEAQ (reference sequence). With V trimmed by 5 bases and J by 0 bases, 6 bases remained unmatched. In nucleotides, the CDR3 is TGTGCCAGCAGCCGACAGGGTTCTATGAACACTGAAGCTTTCTTT. This encodes CASSRQGSMNTEAFF.

The chain couples TRBV7-2 to TRBJ1-2, with D perhaps TRBD1 (5 bases). The ends were cut back, 2 bases at V and 13 bases at J, with 20 bases in the middle. Germline V gene sequence: CDR1 SGHTA, CDR2 FQGNSA. This CDR3 has 14 residues. CDR3 in amino acids: CASSLTRTLEAATF. CDR3 sequence (DNA): TGTGCCAGCAGCTTAACTCGGACATTAGAGGCAGCCACCTTC.

The table lists this clone with a few counts. V gene TRBV12-5 combines with J gene TRBJ1-1; D gene ambiguous. The CDR3 extends over 14 amino acids. Germline values: CDR1 LGHNT, CDR2 FRNRAP. V shed 0 bases and J shed 7 bases, with 12 bases lying between them. This chain's CDR3 is CASGLVERNLEAFF. CDR3 nucleotides: TGTGCTAGTGGTTTGGTAGAACGGAACCTTGAAGCTTTCTTT.

This clone was counted ten times or more. V and J are TRBV10-3 and TRBJ1-1, with D hard to call. Germline assignment: CDR1 ENHRY and CDR2 SYGVKD. Trimming took off 2 bases at V and 6 bases at J, with 7 bases between the two ends. The CDR3 is made up of 12 amino acids. The CDR3 reads CAISEGRSEAFF. The CDR3 bases are TGTGCCATCAGTGAGGGTCGGTCTGAAGCTTTCTTT.

The chain recombines TRBV28 with TRBJ2-5; 9 bases agree with TRBD1. Per the germline V gene, CDR1 is MDHEN and CDR2 is SYDVKM. Trimming cost V 5 bases and J 5 bases; bases outside gene matches: 12. The CDR3 sequence is 16 residues long. This CDR3 is CASSGTGQGGFETQYF. Here the CDR3 DNA reads TGTGCCAGCAGTGGTACGGGACAGGGAGGTTTCGAGACCCAGTACTTC.

This clone was seen only a few times. The chain combines TRBV5-4 with TRBJ1-1; D might be TRBD1 (5 bases). The CDR3 spans 15 residues. Germline CDR1 reads SGHNT; CDR2 reads YYREEE (reference sequence). V was cut by 3 bases and J by 11 bases, with 23 bases left in between. CDR3 nucleotide sequence: TGTGCCAGCAGCTCCCAGCCCGCTGGGGCCCTGGGGGCTTTCTTT. It specifies CASSSQPAGALGAFF. The entire variable domain, with the rest obtained from reference TRBV5-4 and TRBJ1-1, is as follows: ETGVTQSPTHLIKTRGQQVTLRCSSQSGHNTVSWYQQALGQGPQFIFQYYREEENGRGNFPPRFSGLQFPNYSSELNVNALELDDSALYLCASSSQPAGALGAFFGQGTRLTVV.

This clone was seen a handful of times. This sequence joins TRBV5-1 and TRBJ1-3, with D maybe TRBD1 (6 bases). The CDR3 sequence is 15 residues long. V was cut by 0 bases and J by 2 bases, with 9 bases left in between. The germline V gene has CDR1 SGHRS and CDR2 YFSETQ. DNA of the CDR3: TGCGCCAGCAGCTTGGACGGGACAACTGGAAACACCATATATTTT. Encoded protein: CASSLDGTTGNTIYF.

This chain uses TRBV20-1 with TRBJ2-4; D unresolved. The germline V gene has CDR1 DFQATT and CDR2 SNEGSKA (reference sequence). The CDR3 sequence is 10 residues long. V lost 5 bases and J 9 bases, leaving 8 bases between the germline ends. CDR3 amino acids: CSAGSGIQYF. CDR3 DNA sequence: TGCAGTGCTGGCTCCGGCATTCAGTACTTC.

The chain joins TRBV6-1 to TRBJ1-6; D ambiguous. The CDR3 spans 11 residues. Germline CDR1 MNHNS, CDR2 SASEGT. The V end lost 4 bases, the J end lost 8 bases, and 3 bases lay between the germline ends. The CDR3 nucleotides read TGTGCCAGCAGTGCCGATTCACCCCTCCACTTT. It is translated as CASSADSPLHF.

This clone was counted only a few times. This chain links TRBV4-3 with TRBJ2-3, with 7 nucleotides matching TRBD1. CDR1 and CDR2 (germline): LGHNA, YSLEER. CDR3 size: 15 residues. V shed 5 bases and J 0 bases; nucleotides not matched to a gene: 5. CDR3 loop: CASSRGQQSTDTQYF. The CDR3 DNA is TGCGCCAGCAGCAGGGGACAGCAGAGCACAGATACGCAGTATTTT.

The V call is TRBV28, the J call TRBJ1-1, with D unresolved. V lost 7 bases and J 1 base, leaving 13 bases between the germline ends. Looked up from germline, CDR1 is MDHEN and CDR2 is SYDVKM. There are 14 residues in the CDR3. The chain's CDR3 is CASKYAVGNTEAFF. The DNA of the CDR3 is TGTGCCAGCAAATATGCGGTCGGGAACACTGAAGCTTTCTTT.

This clone was counted only a few times. Other DNA sequences in this sample translate to the same CDR3. The V gene is TRBV9, the J gene TRBJ1-1; D gene unclear. Germline values: CDR1 SGDLS, CDR2 YYNGEE. The V gene lost 2 bases and the J gene lost 1 base, with 12 bases spanning the gap. The length of the CDR3 is 15 residues. The CDR3 here is CASSVGSLGNTEAFF. CDR3 sequence (DNA): TGTGCCAGCAGCGTGGGAAGCTTGGGGAACACTGAAGCTTTCTTT.

This clone was detected only a few times. The gene calls are TRBV18 and TRBJ2-5; D is possibly TRBD1 (6 bases). Germline V gene sequence: CDR1 KGHSH, CDR2 LQKENI. The CDR3 has 15 residues. Trimming left V 4 bases short and J 2 bases short, with 14 bases between. DNA of the CDR3: TGTGCCAGCTCACGGTCGACAGGATTACAAGAGACCCAGTACTTC. Its translation is CASSRSTGLQETQYF.

The chain links TRBV19 to TRBJ1-3, with D unresolved. The germline gives CDR1 LNHDA, CDR2 SQIVND (reference sequence). Trimming removed 7 bases at V and 0 bases at J, with 13 bases between. The CDR3 is 15 residues long. The CDR3 bases are TGTGCCAGTAAACCGCAGCTTAGCTCTGGAAACACCATATATTTT. This gives the protein CASKPQLSSGNTIYF. The whole variable domain, remainder taken from reference TRBV19 and TRBJ1-3, is DGGITQSPKYLFRKEGQNVTLSCEQNLNHDAMYWYRQDPGQGLRLIYYSQIVNDFQKGDIAEGYSVSREKKESFPLTVTSAQKNPTAFYLCASKPQLSSGNTIYFGEGSWLTVV.

V and J are TRBV2 and TRBJ2-5; TRBD1 aligns across 9 bases. The CDR3 length is 15 residues. Germline CDR1 SNHLY, CDR2 FYNNEI. J was trimmed by 5 bases and V by 8 bases; bases with no gene match: 12. CDR3 sequence (DNA): TGTGCCAGCCGCCGGGACAGGGTGTTGTGGGAGACCCAGTACTTC. Its translation: CASRRDRVLWETQYF.

This clone was counted a few times. V gene TRBV5-8 combines with J gene TRBJ2-5; D gene unclear. This CDR3 comprises 15 residues. V was clipped by 2 bases and J by 2 bases, with 13 bases between them. Looked up from germline, CDR1 is SGHTS and CDR2 is YDEGEE. In DNA form, the CDR3 reads TGTGCCAGCAGCTTTGGGTGGGGTTCTCAAGAGACCCAGTACTTC. Its translation is CASSFGWGSQETQYF. Full variable domain (outside the CDR3, taken from reference TRBV5-8 and TRBJ2-5): EAGVTQSPTHLIKTRGQQATLRCSPISGHTSVYWYQQALGLGLQFLLWYDEGEERNRGNFPPRFSGRQFPNYSSELNVNALELEDSALYLCASSFGWGSQETQYFGPGTRLLVL.

This clone was counted only a few times. This chain links TRBV6-1 with TRBJ2-3; D gene unclear. The CDR3 runs 13 residues. Looked up from germline, CDR1 is MNHNS and CDR2 is SASEGT. The germline V and J ends were trimmed by 3 bases and 3 bases, with 7 bases remaining between them. In nucleotides, the CDR3 is TGTGCCAGCAGTGACGGGCAGACAGATACGCAGTATTTT. Encoded protein: CASSDGQTDTQYF.

This clone was counted between two and nine times. J is TRBJ1-1 and V is TRBV10-2, with a tentative D call TRBD1 (5 bases). V was clipped by 6 bases and J by 4 bases, with 15 bases between them. CDR1 WSHSY and CDR2 SAAADI come from the germline V gene. This CDR3 spans 14 amino acids. CDR3 residues: CASRSPGFGTEAFF. The CDR3 DNA sequence: TGCGCCAGCAGAAGTCCAGGGTTTGGCACTGAAGCTTTCTTT.

This clone was counted between two and nine times. The rearrangement links TRBV29-1 to TRBJ2-3, with 11 positions matching TRBD2. The CDR3 extends over 19 amino acids. The germline V gene has CDR1 SQVTM and CDR2 ANQGSEA. Germline trimming cut 6 bases from V and 0 bases from J; bases unmatched to any gene: 17. CDR3 DNA: TGCAGCGTCCCCCACCCCGCTGCTAGCGGGAGGACTAGCACAGATACGCAGTATTTT. This encodes CSVPHPAASGRTSTDTQYF.

This sequence joins TRBV11-3 and TRBJ1-1; 11 nucleotides align to TRBD1. The germline gives CDR1 SGHNT, CDR2 YENEEA. The CDR3 runs 19 residues. The V gene end was trimmed by 4 bases and the J gene end by 1 base; junction bases not matched to a gene: 14. CDR3 DNA sequence: TGTGCCAGCAGCTCCAAGCGGACAGGGGGCAGCTTGTCGAACACTGAAGCTTTCTTT. Residues: CASSSKRTGGSLSNTEAFF.

This clone was counted between two and nine times. V and J are TRBV18 and TRBJ1-1; D unclear. The V gene lost 6 bases and the J gene lost 1 base, with 12 bases spanning the gap. The germline gives CDR1 KGHSH, CDR2 LQKENI. There are 14 residues in the CDR3. In DNA form, the CDR3 reads TGTGCCAGCTCCACCATGGGAGAGAACACTGAAGCTTTCTTT. Its translation is CASSTMGENTEAFF.

This clone was picked up many times. The V call is TRBV28, the J call TRBJ1-5, with D hard to call. The CDR3 covers 14 residues. V was trimmed by 8 bases and J by 5 bases, leaving 16 bases between them. CDR1 and CDR2 (germline): MDHEN, SYDVKM. CDR3 protein: CASRGGLKDQPQHF. Here the CDR3 DNA reads TGTGCCAGCCGGGGAGGGCTTAAGGATCAGCCCCAGCATTTT.

This clone has only a few counts. This chain links TRBV29-1 with TRBJ2-3; TRBD2 matches 11 bases. The V gene end was trimmed by 6 bases and the J gene end by 6 bases; junction bases not matched to a gene: 5. The germline V gene has CDR1 SQVTM and CDR2 ANQGSEA. The CDR3 is 13 residues long. CDR3 DNA sequence: TGCAGCGTCCTAGCGGGGGGCCTGGATACGCAGTATTTT. This codes for CSVLAGGLDTQYF.

In this sample, this clone turned up a few times. The chain is built from TRBV13 and TRBJ2-3, with 7 positions matching TRBD2. CDR1 PRHDT and CDR2 FYEKMQ come from the germline V gene (reference sequence). The CDR3 has 15 amino acids. J lost 2 bases, V lost 0 bases, and 2 bases had no gene match. The CDR3, as DNA: TGTGCCAGCAGCTTAGGGGGAGGGGCCACAGATACGCAGTATTTT. Translation: CASSLGGGATDTQYF. The variable domain in full, with the rest retrieved from reference TRBV13 and TRBJ2-3, is AAGVIQSPRHLIKEKRETATLKCYPIPRHDTVYWYQQGPGQDPQFLISFYEKMQSDKGSIPDRFSAQQFSDYHSELNMSSLELGDSALYFCASSLGGGATDTQYFGPGTRLTVL.